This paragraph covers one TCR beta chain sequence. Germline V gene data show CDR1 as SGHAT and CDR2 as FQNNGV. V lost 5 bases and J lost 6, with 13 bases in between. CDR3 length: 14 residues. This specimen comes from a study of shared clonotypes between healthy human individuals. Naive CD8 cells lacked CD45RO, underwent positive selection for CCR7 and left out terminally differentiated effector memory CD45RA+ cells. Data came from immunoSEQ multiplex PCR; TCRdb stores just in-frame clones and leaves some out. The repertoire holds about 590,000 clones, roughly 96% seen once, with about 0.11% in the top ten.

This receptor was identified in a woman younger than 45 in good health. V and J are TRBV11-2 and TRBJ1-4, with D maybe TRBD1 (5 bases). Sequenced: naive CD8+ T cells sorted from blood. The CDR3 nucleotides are TGTGCCAGCAGCCTAGCCGGGGGGGATGAAAAACTGTTTTTT. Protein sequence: CASSLAGGDEKLFF.